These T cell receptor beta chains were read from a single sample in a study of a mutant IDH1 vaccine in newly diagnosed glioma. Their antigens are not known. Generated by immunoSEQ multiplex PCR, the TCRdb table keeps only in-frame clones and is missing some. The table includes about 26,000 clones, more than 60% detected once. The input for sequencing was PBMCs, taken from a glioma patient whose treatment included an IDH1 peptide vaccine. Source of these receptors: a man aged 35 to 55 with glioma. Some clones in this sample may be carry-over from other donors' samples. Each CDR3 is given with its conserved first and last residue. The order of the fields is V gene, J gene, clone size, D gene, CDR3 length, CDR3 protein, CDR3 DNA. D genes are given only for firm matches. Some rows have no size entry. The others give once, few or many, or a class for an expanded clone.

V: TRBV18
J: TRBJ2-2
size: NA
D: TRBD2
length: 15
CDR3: CASSTGLATTGELFF
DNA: TGTGCCAGCTCAACGGGACTAGCGACCACCGGGGAGCTGTTTTTT

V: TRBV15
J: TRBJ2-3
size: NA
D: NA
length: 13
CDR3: CATSRDRFDTQYF
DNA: TGTGCCACCAGCAGAGATCGATTTGATACGCAGTATTTT

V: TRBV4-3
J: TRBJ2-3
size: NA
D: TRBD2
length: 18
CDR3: CASSQAPASGPSTDTQYF
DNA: TGCGCCAGCAGCCAAGCTCCCGCTAGCGGACCTAGCACAGATACGCAGTATTTT

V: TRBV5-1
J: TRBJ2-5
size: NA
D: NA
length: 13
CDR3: CASSLGVRETQYF
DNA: TGCGCCAGCAGCTTGGGGGTGAGGGAGACCCAGTACTTC

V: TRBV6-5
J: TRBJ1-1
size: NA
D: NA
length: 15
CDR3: CASSYLGREGTEAFF
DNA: TGTGCCAGCAGTTATCTTGGCAGGGAGGGCACTGAAGCTTTCTTT

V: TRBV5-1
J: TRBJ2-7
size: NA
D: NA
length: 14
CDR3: CASSLEAARSEQYF
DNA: TGCGCCAGCAGCTTGGAAGCGGCGAGAAGCGAGCAGTACTTC

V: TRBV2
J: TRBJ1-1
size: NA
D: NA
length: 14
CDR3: CASSGGLVNTEAFF
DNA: TGTGCCAGCAGTGGAGGGTTGGTGAACACTGAAGCTTTCTTT

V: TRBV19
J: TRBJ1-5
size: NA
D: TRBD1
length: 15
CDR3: CASSIVRTGHQPQHF
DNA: TGTGCCAGTAGTATAGTTCGGACAGGGCATCAGCCCCAGCATTTT

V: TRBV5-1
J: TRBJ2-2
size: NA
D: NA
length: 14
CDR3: CASSLTINTGELFF
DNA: TGCGCCAGCAGCTTAACTATTAACACCGGGGAGCTGTTTTTT

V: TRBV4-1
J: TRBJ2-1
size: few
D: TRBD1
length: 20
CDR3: CASSQPLPRPGQGFYNEQFF
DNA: TGCGCCAGCAGCCAACCACTCCCTAGACCGGGACAGGGTTTCTACAATGAGCAGTTCTTC

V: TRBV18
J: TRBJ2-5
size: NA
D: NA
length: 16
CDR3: CASSPKFGQRQETQYF
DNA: TGTGCCAGCTCACCAAAGTTCGGACAGCGACAAGAGACCCAGTACTTC

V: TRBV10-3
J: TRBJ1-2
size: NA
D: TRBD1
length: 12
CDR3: CAISSTGGGYTF
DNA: TGTGCCATCAGTTCCACAGGGGGAGGCTACACCTTC

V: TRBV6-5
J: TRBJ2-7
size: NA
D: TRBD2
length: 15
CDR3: CASSYSSGGAYEQYF
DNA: TGTGCCAGCAGTTACTCTAGCGGGGGGGCCTACGAGCAGTACTTC

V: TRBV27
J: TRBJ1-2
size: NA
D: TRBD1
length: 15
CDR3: CASSLYAGQGEGYTF
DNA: TGTGCCAGCAGTTTATACGCGGGACAGGGTGAAGGCTACACCTTC

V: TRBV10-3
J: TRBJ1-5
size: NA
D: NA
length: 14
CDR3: CAISDSGGSQPQHF
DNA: TGTGCCATCAGTGACAGTGGAGGGTCTCAGCCCCAGCATTTT

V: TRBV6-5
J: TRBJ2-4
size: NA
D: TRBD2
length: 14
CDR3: CASMASGSGNIQYF
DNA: TGTGCCAGCATGGCTAGCGGGTCGGGAAACATTCAGTACTTC

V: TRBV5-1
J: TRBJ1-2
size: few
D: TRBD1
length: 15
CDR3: CASSPWSDRDYGYTF
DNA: TGCGCCAGCAGCCCGTGGTCTGACAGGGACTATGGCTACACCTTC

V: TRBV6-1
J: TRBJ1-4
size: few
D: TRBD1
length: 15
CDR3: CASLKGAATNEKLFF
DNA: TGTGCCAGCCTTAAGGGGGCGGCGACTAATGAAAAACTGTTTTTT

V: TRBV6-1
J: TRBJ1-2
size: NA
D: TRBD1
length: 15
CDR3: CASKSRDRDGSGYTF
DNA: TGTGCCAGCAAAAGCCGGGACAGGGATGGATCTGGCTACACCTTC

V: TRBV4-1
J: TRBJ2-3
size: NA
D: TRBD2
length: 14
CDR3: CASSQGAGIDTQYF
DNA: TGCGCCAGCAGCCAAGGAGCGGGGATAGATACGCAGTATTTT

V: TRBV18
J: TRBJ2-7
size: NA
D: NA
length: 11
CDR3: CASSPGIEQYF
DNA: TGTGCCAGCTCACCTGGTATCGAGCAGTACTTC

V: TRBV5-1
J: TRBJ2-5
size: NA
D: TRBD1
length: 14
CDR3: CASSYRDRAETQYF
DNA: TGCGCCAGCAGCTACCGGGACAGGGCAGAGACCCAGTACTTC

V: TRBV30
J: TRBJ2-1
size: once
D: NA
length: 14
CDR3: CAWNRQFSYNEQFF
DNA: TGTGCCTGGAACAGACAATTCTCCTACAATGAGCAGTTCTTC

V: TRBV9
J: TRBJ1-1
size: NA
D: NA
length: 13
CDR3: CASSVGVGTEAFF
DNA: TGTGCCAGCAGCGTAGGCGTAGGTACTGAAGCTTTCTTT

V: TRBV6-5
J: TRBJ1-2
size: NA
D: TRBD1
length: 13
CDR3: CASRSGQGYGYTF
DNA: TGTGCCAGCAGGTCGGGACAGGGTTATGGCTACACCTTC